These 7 T cell receptor beta chains originate from one sample sequenced in a study of T cells in Graves' hyperthyroidism and ophthalmopathy. Template material for amplifying TCR beta CDR3 regions consisted of RNA transcripts. The HTBI primer set served for first-round RT-PCR of the TCR CDR3. A single record per CDR3 protein comes from TCRdb applying MiXCR to the multiplex PCR reads. The sample holds 400,000 to 600,000 distinct CDR3 sequences, roughly 20% seen once. Sample: blood. The source of these receptors is a man between 18 and 35 years old with Graves' hyperthyroidism.

In this sample, this clonotype turned up many times. The chain couples TRBV28 to TRBJ1-1; D is uncertain. The V end was cut by 3 bases, the J end by 3 bases, with 17 bases between. Germline CDR1 MDHEN, CDR2 SYDVKM. The CDR3 contains 16 residues. CDR3: CASSFVVRGIDTEAFF. The CDR3 DNA sequence: TGTGCCAGCAGTTTCGTTGTTCGGGGTATCGACACTGAAGCTTTCTTT.

The rearrangement uses TRBV6-1 and TRBJ2-7; D gene unclear. This CDR3 is built from 14 residues. The V and J ends lost 7 bases and 0 bases respectively, with 13 bases between them. CDR1 and CDR2 from the germline V gene are MNHNS and SASEGT. The CDR3 reads CASMDAGYSYEQYF. DNA for the CDR3: TGTGCCAGCATGGACGCCGGTTACTCCTACGAGCAGTACTTC.

This clonotype was detected many times. This rearrangement joins TRBV12-3 or TRBV12-4 to TRBJ1-2, with D possibly matching TRBD1 (6 bases). This CDR3 has 15 residues. Trimming cost V 5 bases and J 4 bases, with 17 bases left between them. The CDR3 bases are TGTGCCAGCAGTGCGCCCCGGACAGTTCTCTATGGCTACACCTTC. Translation gives CASSAPRTVLYGYTF.

Turning to this clonotype: One base away lies a much larger clone, so this may be a sequencing read error. The chain has TRBV11-3 and TRBJ1-3; D is ambiguous. Germline CDR1 and CDR2: SGHNT and YENEEA. V lost 5 bases and J lost 3, with 5 bases in between. The CDR3 covers 12 residues. CDR3 bases: TGTGCCAGCAGCCCATTTGGAAACACCATATATTTT. This sequence encodes CASSPFGNTIYF.

This clonotype was picked up many times. This chain links TRBV6-2 or TRBV6-3 with TRBJ1-5; maybe TRBD1 (6 bases). The CDR3 is made up of 16 amino acids. Deletions cut 6 bases from V and 2 bases from J, with 17 bases between. Germline V CDR1 and CDR2: MNHEY, SVGEGT. The CDR3 sequence is CASSLSTGRGNQPQHF. CDR3 coding DNA: TGTGCCAGCAGCCTATCGACAGGTAGGGGCAATCAGCCCCAGCATTTT.

The table lists this clonotype with many counts. The rearrangement joins TRBV6-2 or TRBV6-3 to TRBJ2-2; D ambiguous. The CDR3 has 13 amino acids. Germline V gene sequence: CDR1 MNHEY, CDR2 SVGEGT. V lost 9 bases and J lost 1, with 9 bases in between. The CDR3 DNA reads TGTGCCAGTGTTGAAGGGAACACCGGGGAGCTGTTTTTT. It yields the protein CASVEGNTGELFF.

This clonotype has a count of ten or more. The CDR3 here is CASSYRDSYGYTF. In DNA, the CDR3 is TGCGCCAGCAGCTACCGGGACAGCTATGGCTACACCTTC. The chain uses TRBV5-1 and TRBJ1-2; 7 bases match TRBD1. Per germline, CDR1 SGHRS and CDR2 YFSETQ. The CDR3 runs 13 residues. Trimming took 3 bases from V and 4 from J; bases not matched to a gene: 3.